This T cell receptor (beta chain) was sequenced for a study of T cell responses to AZD1222 COVID-19 vaccine. Findings of the study overall: Unmutated variant regions are reportedly the target of nearly half of TCRs that are spike-specific. Spike-specific TCR breadth rose after two AZD1222 doses, and depth rose as well.

CDR3 length equals 15 residues. CDR1 is ENHRY, CDR2 SYGVKD, per germline. V lost 0 bases, J lost 4 bases, and 11 bases lay in between. The repertoire was sequenced with immunoSEQ multiplex PCR; TCRdb's copy has only in-frame clones and lacks some. Of roughly 150,000 clones listed, around 88% were seen once; the top ten hold around 2%. For this clone: The antigen remains undetermined.

V gene TRBV10-3 combines with J gene TRBJ2-3, with a tentative D call TRBD2 (6 bases). Specimen: peripheral blood, collected on day 0 of AZD1222 vaccination. This clonotype was obtained from an adult in good health. The CDR3 is CAISESDGSADTQYF. Written as DNA, the CDR3 is TGTGCCATCAGTGAGTCTGACGGGAGCGCAGATACGCAGTATTTT.